This T cell receptor beta chain was identified during a study of CD8 T cells in ankylosing spondylitis. Whole-study findings and limits: From matched ankylosing spondylitis synovial fluid, disease-linked clones were reportedly recovered at significantly enriched levels. Prior work had noted some motif variants in reactive arthritis blood and synovial fluid. Within ankylosing spondylitis blood, a TCR beta motif made up of under 10 highly homologous variants appeared to be characteristic.

Using quantitative 5'-RACE with molecular barcodes, the authors made TCR beta libraries. TCRdb fed the 5' RACE reads into MiXCR, producing one record per CDR3 protein. Of about 480,000 distinct CDR3 sequences listed, roughly 17% were seen once; the top ten hold 0.85% to 1.3%. This clonotype was seen a few times. What it binds is unknown. V lost 1 base, J lost 0 bases, and 12 bases lay in between. CDR1 SGHTA and CDR2 FQGNSA come from the germline V gene. CDR3 length equals 16 residues. Sequenced material: blood, either unsorted or a sorted T cell fraction (not recorded which). This receptor was obtained from a male donor with ankylosing spondylitis. This sequence joins TRBV7-2 and TRBJ1-1; D is unclear. The CDR3 spells CASSLGGTRMNTEAFF. The CDR3 DNA is TGTGCCAGCAGCTTAGGTGGCACTCGGATGAACACTGAAGCTTTCTTT.